This is a list of T cell receptor beta chains from one sample in a study of human T cells and chemical hapten exposure. TCRdb redid the calling of the RACE reads with MiXCR, one entry per CDR3 protein. The table records over 12,000 distinct CDR3 sequences, around 17% of them present only once. This specimen consisted of whole blood, obtained in connection with sensitization to the hapten diphenylcyclopropenone (DPC). The receptors were sampled from a woman aged 25-40 years with alopecia areata. Some clones in this sample may be carry-over from other donors' samples. Each CDR3 is given with its conserved first and last residue. D genes are given only for firm matches. A clone size is listed for some rows: how often the clone was seen (once, few, many), or a class if it is expanded.

j_call: TRBJ1-1
clone_size: few
d_call: -
cdr3_length: 11
v_call: TRBV20-1
cdr3_nt: TGCAGTGCTAGTCCCCGATTCGTAGCTTTCTTT
cdr3_aa: CSASPRFVAFF

j_call: TRBJ2-1
clone_size: many
d_call: TRBD2
cdr3_length: 18
v_call: TRBV12-3/TRBV12-4
cdr3_nt: TGTGCCAGCAGACCCAGGGGCGGACTAGCGGGGACCTACAATGAGCAGTTCTTC
cdr3_aa: CASRPRGGLAGTYNEQFF

j_call: TRBJ2-7
clone_size: many
d_call: -
cdr3_length: 14
v_call: TRBV6-1
cdr3_nt: TGTGCCAGCAGTGAGACAGGACGGGGGTACGAGCAGTACTTC
cdr3_aa: CASSETGRGYEQYF

j_call: TRBJ2-3
clone_size: medium-sized
d_call: -
cdr3_length: 16
v_call: TRBV10-3
cdr3_nt: TGTGCCATCAGCGGACAGACTAAAGTTAGCACAGATACGCAGTATTTT
cdr3_aa: CAISGQTKVSTDTQYF

j_call: TRBJ2-2
clone_size: medium-sized
d_call: -
cdr3_length: 17
v_call: TRBV4-3
cdr3_nt: TGCGCCAGCAGCCCCTCATGGGGCAGCTCGAACACCGGGGAGCTGTTTTTT
cdr3_aa: CASSPSWGSSNTGELFF

j_call: TRBJ2-7
clone_size: medium-sized
d_call: -
cdr3_length: 15
v_call: TRBV20-1
cdr3_nt: TGCAGTGCCGCACCATTCAGGGTCTCGAGATACGAGCAGTACTTC
cdr3_aa: CSAAPFRVSRYEQYF

j_call: TRBJ1-5
clone_size: many
d_call: -
cdr3_length: 13
v_call: TRBV28
cdr3_nt: TGTGCCGAGGGCAGGGAAGGGAATCAGCCCCAGCATTTT
cdr3_aa: CAEGREGNQPQHF

j_call: TRBJ1-5
clone_size: medium-sized
d_call: -
cdr3_length: 13
v_call: TRBV9
cdr3_nt: TGTGCCAGCAGCGTTGGCGGGTCAGGCCCCCAGCATTTT
cdr3_aa: CASSVGGSGPQHF

j_call: TRBJ2-4
clone_size: many
d_call: -
cdr3_length: 13
v_call: TRBV20-1
cdr3_nt: TGCAGTGCTAGAGAACTAGCCAAAAACATTCAGTACTTC
cdr3_aa: CSARELAKNIQYF

j_call: TRBJ1-1
clone_size: few
d_call: TRBD1
cdr3_length: 13
v_call: TRBV29-1
cdr3_nt: TGCAGCGTCAGCAGGGGGCTGAACACTGAAGCTTTCTTT
cdr3_aa: CSVSRGLNTEAFF

j_call: TRBJ2-6
clone_size: -
d_call: -
cdr3_length: 16
v_call: TRBV4-2
cdr3_nt: TGTGCCAGCAGCCAAGAGGTATCCTCTGGGGCCAACGTCCTGACTTTC
cdr3_aa: CASSQEVSSGANVLTF

j_call: TRBJ1-5
clone_size: -
d_call: -
cdr3_length: 14
v_call: TRBV6-2/TRBV6-3
cdr3_nt: TGTGCCAGCAGTTACTATGGAGTCAATCAGCCCCAGCATTTT
cdr3_aa: CASSYYGVNQPQHF

j_call: TRBJ2-5
clone_size: -
d_call: -
cdr3_length: 13
v_call: TRBV12-3/TRBV12-4
cdr3_nt: TGTGCCAGCAGTCCAGGTTCCCAAGAGACCCAGTACTTC
cdr3_aa: CASSPGSQETQYF

j_call: TRBJ1-5
clone_size: many
d_call: -
cdr3_length: 15
v_call: TRBV12-3/TRBV12-4
cdr3_nt: TGTGCCAGCAGCCCATCGGTGGGGGGCAATCAGCCCCAGCATTTT
cdr3_aa: CASSPSVGGNQPQHF

j_call: TRBJ2-1
clone_size: few
d_call: -
cdr3_length: 16
v_call: TRBV3-1
cdr3_nt: TGTGCCAGCAGCCAAGATTTATTTGGGGCATACAATGAGCAGTTCTTC
cdr3_aa: CASSQDLFGAYNEQFF

j_call: TRBJ2-3
clone_size: medium-sized
d_call: -
cdr3_length: 9
v_call: TRBV7-9
cdr3_nt: TGTGCCAGCAGCTTCCCCCAGTATTTT
cdr3_aa: CASSFPQYF

j_call: TRBJ2-1
clone_size: few
d_call: -
cdr3_length: 14
v_call: TRBV7-2
cdr3_nt: TGTGCCAGCAGCTTAGCCGGCCTTAACAATGAGCAGTTCTTC
cdr3_aa: CASSLAGLNNEQFF

j_call: TRBJ1-4
clone_size: few
d_call: -
cdr3_length: 12
v_call: TRBV29-1
cdr3_nt: TGCAGCGTTTTAAGCAGGGCCGGAAAACTGTTTTTT
cdr3_aa: CSVLSRAGKLFF

j_call: TRBJ2-3
clone_size: many
d_call: -
cdr3_length: 11
v_call: TRBV19
cdr3_nt: TGTGCCAGTACATCGACGGATACGCAGTATTTT
cdr3_aa: CASTSTDTQYF

j_call: TRBJ2-2
clone_size: once
d_call: -
cdr3_length: 15
v_call: TRBV28
cdr3_nt: TGTGCCAGCAGTTTATGGGGACAGAACACCGGGGAGCTGTTTTTT
cdr3_aa: CASSLWGQNTGELFF

j_call: TRBJ2-1
clone_size: medium-sized
d_call: TRBD2
cdr3_length: 16
v_call: TRBV4-2
cdr3_nt: TGTGCCAGCAGCCTACCGGGACTAGCGACATACAATGAGCAGTTCTTC
cdr3_aa: CASSLPGLATYNEQFF

j_call: TRBJ1-1
clone_size: many
d_call: -
cdr3_length: 14
v_call: TRBV11-2
cdr3_nt: TGTGCCAGCAGCAGCGGCCAATGGAACACTGAAGCTTTCTTT
cdr3_aa: CASSSGQWNTEAFF

j_call: TRBJ2-1
clone_size: medium-sized
d_call: TRBD1
cdr3_length: 17
v_call: TRBV4-3
cdr3_nt: TGCGCCAGCAGCCAAGACGGTAGACAGGGATTCTACAATGAGCAGTTCTTC
cdr3_aa: CASSQDGRQGFYNEQFF

j_call: TRBJ2-5
clone_size: -
d_call: TRBD1
cdr3_length: 13
v_call: TRBV5-4
cdr3_nt: TGTGCCAGCAGCACTGACAGGGTAGAGACCCAGTACTTC
cdr3_aa: CASSTDRVETQYF

j_call: TRBJ2-4
clone_size: many
d_call: TRBD1
cdr3_length: 15
v_call: TRBV6-2/TRBV6-3
cdr3_nt: TGTGCCAGCAGGGACAGGTTCCTAGCCAAAAACATTCAGTACTTC
cdr3_aa: CASRDRFLAKNIQYF

j_call: TRBJ2-3
clone_size: -
d_call: -
cdr3_length: 16
v_call: TRBV7-2
cdr3_nt: TGTGCCAGCAGTTCGCCTCGGGGGACCGGCACAGATACGCAGTATTTT
cdr3_aa: CASSSPRGTGTDTQYF

j_call: TRBJ2-5
clone_size: -
d_call: TRBD2
cdr3_length: 15
v_call: TRBV5-1
cdr3_nt: TGCGCCAGCAGCTTATATAGCGGGGACCAAGAGACCCAGTACTTC
cdr3_aa: CASSLYSGDQETQYF

j_call: TRBJ2-3
clone_size: many
d_call: -
cdr3_length: 14
v_call: TRBV3-1
cdr3_nt: TGTGCCAGCAGCCATTCTTTCGCAACAGATACGCAGTATTTT
cdr3_aa: CASSHSFATDTQYF

j_call: TRBJ2-3
clone_size: medium-sized
d_call: -
cdr3_length: 15
v_call: TRBV12-3/TRBV12-4
cdr3_nt: TGTGCCAGCAGTTCAAAACCTTCTAGCACAGATACGCAGTATTTT
cdr3_aa: CASSSKPSSTDTQYF

j_call: TRBJ1-1
clone_size: many
d_call: -
cdr3_length: 13
v_call: TRBV20-1
cdr3_nt: TGCAGTGCTATTACAGGGATGAACACTGAAGCTTTCTTT
cdr3_aa: CSAITGMNTEAFF

j_call: TRBJ1-6
clone_size: many
d_call: -
cdr3_length: 19
v_call: TRBV21-1
cdr3_nt: TGTGCCAGCAGCAAGGCTAAGACGTCGGCCCACTATGATAATTCACCCCTCCACTTT
cdr3_aa: CASSKAKTSAHYDNSPLHF

j_call: TRBJ2-1
clone_size: many
d_call: TRBD2
cdr3_length: 15
v_call: TRBV7-9
cdr3_nt: TGTGCCAGCAGCCCATACCCTAGCGGTTACAATGAGCAGTTCTTC
cdr3_aa: CASSPYPSGYNEQFF

j_call: TRBJ1-5
clone_size: medium-sized
d_call: -
cdr3_length: 16
v_call: TRBV2
cdr3_nt: TGTGCCAGCAGCGCGTTTCGGACCGGAACGGGGCAGCCCCAGCATTTT
cdr3_aa: CASSAFRTGTGQPQHF

j_call: TRBJ1-1
clone_size: many
d_call: -
cdr3_length: 15
v_call: TRBV15
cdr3_nt: TGTGCCACCAGCAGACCCCAGGGCAAGAACACTGAAGCTTTCTTT
cdr3_aa: CATSRPQGKNTEAFF

j_call: TRBJ2-1
clone_size: many
d_call: -
cdr3_length: 13
v_call: TRBV18
cdr3_nt: TGTGCCAGCTCACCCAGCTTGTACAATGAGCAGTTCTTC
cdr3_aa: CASSPSLYNEQFF

j_call: TRBJ2-1
clone_size: many
d_call: -
cdr3_length: 16
v_call: TRBV2
cdr3_nt: TGTGCCAGCAGTGAAGCTGGGCGGGGCTGGGGCAATGAGCAGTTCTTC
cdr3_aa: CASSEAGRGWGNEQFF

j_call: TRBJ1-5
clone_size: medium-sized
d_call: -
cdr3_length: 14
v_call: TRBV28
cdr3_nt: TGTGCCAGCAGTTTAGTGATAAGTTATCAGCCCCAGCATTTT
cdr3_aa: CASSLVISYQPQHF

j_call: TRBJ2-2
clone_size: many
d_call: -
cdr3_length: 14
v_call: TRBV7-9
cdr3_nt: TGTGCCAGCAGCCCCCCTACGAACACCGGGGAGCTGTTTTTT
cdr3_aa: CASSPPTNTGELFF

j_call: TRBJ2-2
clone_size: -
d_call: -
cdr3_length: 18
v_call: TRBV11-2
cdr3_nt: TGTGCCAGCAGCTTAGGTCGGGGCCGGGACGCCGTCCACCGGGAGCTGTTTTTT
cdr3_aa: CASSLGRGRDAVHRELFF

j_call: TRBJ2-5
clone_size: few
d_call: -
cdr3_length: 14
v_call: TRBV3-1
cdr3_nt: TGTGCCAGCAGCCAAGGTCCATCCCAAGAGACCCAGTACTTC
cdr3_aa: CASSQGPSQETQYF

j_call: TRBJ1-1
clone_size: many
d_call: -
cdr3_length: 12
v_call: TRBV5-1
cdr3_nt: TGCGCCAGCAGCTTGAAATCGGGTGAAGCTTTCTTT
cdr3_aa: CASSLKSGEAFF

j_call: TRBJ2-1
clone_size: medium-sized
d_call: -
cdr3_length: 14
v_call: TRBV2
cdr3_nt: TGTGCCAGCAGCCTGACATGGGGGGGCCATGAGCAGTTCTTC
cdr3_aa: CASSLTWGGHEQFF

j_call: TRBJ1-6
clone_size: many
d_call: -
cdr3_length: 14
v_call: TRBV9
cdr3_nt: TGTGCCAGCAGCGCTCGCCGAGGGGAATCACCCCTCCACTTT
cdr3_aa: CASSARRGESPLHF

j_call: TRBJ1-2
clone_size: once
d_call: TRBD1
cdr3_length: 15
v_call: TRBV4-3
cdr3_nt: TGCGCCAGCAGCCAAGTGGCCGGGACAGGGACTGGCTACACCTTC
cdr3_aa: CASSQVAGTGTGYTF

j_call: TRBJ2-3
clone_size: medium-sized
d_call: -
cdr3_length: 13
v_call: TRBV10-1
cdr3_nt: TGCGCCAGCAGTGTACAGGGAACAGATACGCAGTATTTT
cdr3_aa: CASSVQGTDTQYF

j_call: TRBJ2-5
clone_size: -
d_call: TRBD2
cdr3_length: 14
v_call: TRBV30
cdr3_nt: TGTGCCCAAGCCGGGACTAGCAGTCAAGAGACCCAGTACTTC
cdr3_aa: CAQAGTSSQETQYF